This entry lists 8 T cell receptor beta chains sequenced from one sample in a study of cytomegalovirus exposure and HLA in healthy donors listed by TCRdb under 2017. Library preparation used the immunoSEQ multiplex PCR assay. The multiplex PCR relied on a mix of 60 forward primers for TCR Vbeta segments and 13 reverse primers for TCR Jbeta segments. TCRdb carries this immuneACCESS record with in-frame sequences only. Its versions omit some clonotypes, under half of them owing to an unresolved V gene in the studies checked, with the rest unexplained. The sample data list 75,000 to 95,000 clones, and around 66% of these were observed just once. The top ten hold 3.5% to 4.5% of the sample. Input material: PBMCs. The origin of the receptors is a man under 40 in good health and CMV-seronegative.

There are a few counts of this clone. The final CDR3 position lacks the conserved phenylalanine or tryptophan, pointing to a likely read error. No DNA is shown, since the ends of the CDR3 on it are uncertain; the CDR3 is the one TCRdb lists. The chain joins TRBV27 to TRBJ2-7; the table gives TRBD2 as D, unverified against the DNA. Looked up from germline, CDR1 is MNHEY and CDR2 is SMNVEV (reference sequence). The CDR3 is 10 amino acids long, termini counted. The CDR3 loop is CASRITPGLN.

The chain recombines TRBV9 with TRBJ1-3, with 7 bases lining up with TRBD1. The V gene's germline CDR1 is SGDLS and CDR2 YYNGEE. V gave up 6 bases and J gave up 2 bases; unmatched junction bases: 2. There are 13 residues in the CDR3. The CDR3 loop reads CASTQGAGNTIYF. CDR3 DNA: TGTGCCAGCACCCAGGGGGCTGGAAACACCATATATTTT.

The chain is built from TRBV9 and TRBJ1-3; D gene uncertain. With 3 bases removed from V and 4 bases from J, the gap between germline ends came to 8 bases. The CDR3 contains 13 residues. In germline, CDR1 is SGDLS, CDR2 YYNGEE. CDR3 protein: CASSAPLGNTIYF. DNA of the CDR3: TGTGCCAGCAGCGCCCCACTGGGAAACACCATATATTTT.

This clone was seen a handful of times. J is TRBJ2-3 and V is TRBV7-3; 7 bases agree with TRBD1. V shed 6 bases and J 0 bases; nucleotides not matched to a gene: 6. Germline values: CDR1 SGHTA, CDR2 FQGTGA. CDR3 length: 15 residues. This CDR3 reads CASRPGTVSTDTQYF. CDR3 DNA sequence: TGTGCCAGCAGACCGGGGACAGTTAGCACAGATACGCAGTATTTT.

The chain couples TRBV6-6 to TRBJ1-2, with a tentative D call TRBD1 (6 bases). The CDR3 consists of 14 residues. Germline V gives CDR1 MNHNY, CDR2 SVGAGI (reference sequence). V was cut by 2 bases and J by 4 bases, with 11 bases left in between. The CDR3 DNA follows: TGTGCCAGCAGTTACGGCGGCAGGGGCTATGGCTACACCTTC. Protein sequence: CASSYGGRGYGYTF.

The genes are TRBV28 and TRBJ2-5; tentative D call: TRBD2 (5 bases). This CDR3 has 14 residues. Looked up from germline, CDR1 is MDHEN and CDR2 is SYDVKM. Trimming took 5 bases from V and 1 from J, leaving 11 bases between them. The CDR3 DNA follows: TGTGCCAGCAGTATGCGGGTGCTCCAAGAGACCCAGTACTTC. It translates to CASSMRVLQETQYF.

The DNA for the CDR3 is TGCGCCAGCAGCCAAGTGACTAGCGGGGACTCCTACAATGAGCAGTTCTTC. Translating it yields CASSQVTSGDSYNEQFF. This chain joins TRBV4-1 and TRBJ2-1, with TRBD2 matching over 11 bases. V dropped 1 base and J dropped 0; count of bases not matched to a gene: 2. The germline CDR1 and CDR2 sequences are MGHRA and YSYEKL. The CDR3 consists of 17 residues.

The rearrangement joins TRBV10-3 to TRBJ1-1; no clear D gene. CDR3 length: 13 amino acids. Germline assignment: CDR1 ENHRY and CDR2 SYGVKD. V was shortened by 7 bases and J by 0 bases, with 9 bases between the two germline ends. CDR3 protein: CAIKSVMNTEAFF. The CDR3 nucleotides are TGTGCCATCAAGTCAGTTATGAACACTGAAGCTTTCTTT.